The 23 T cell receptor beta chains in this list originate from one sample, sequenced in a study of regulatory T cells in long-lasting Graves disease. Stated time point: persistent/refractory GD, antithyroid drugs over 5 years with positive TRAb. Construction of the TCR library relied on RNA isolated from PBMCs. The authors built TCR beta libraries using iRepertoire HTBI primers and Arm-PCR of CDR3 regions. In TCRdb, the multiplex PCR reads were re-called with MiXCR into one record per CDR3 protein. This table has hundreds of thousands of distinct CDR3 sequences, roughly a fifth appearing once. Sequences were derived from peripheral blood mononuclear cells (PBMCs), sampled when the disease was refractory, from a patient treated with antithyroid drugs. The receptors here all came from a female donor with Graves disease.

As concerns this clonotype: One base away lies a much larger clone, so this may be a sequencing read error. CDR3 loop: CATSRDYPRNSSTGELFF. Written as DNA, the CDR3 is TGTGCCACCAGCAGAGATTACCCTCGGAACTCGAGCACCGGGGAGCTGTTTTTT. The rearrangement uses TRBV15 and TRBJ2-2; D not certain. Germline V gene lookup returns CDR1 LNHNV and CDR2 YYDKDF (reference sequence). The CDR3 has 18 amino acids. Trimming removed 0 bases from V and 4 bases from J, with 18 bases in between.

The chain combines TRBV10-3 with TRBJ2-6, with D perhaps TRBD1 or TRBD2 (5 bases each). Germline V gene lookup returns CDR1 ENHRY and CDR2 SYGVKD. CDR3 length equals 17 residues. Trimming stripped 6 bases from V and 2 bases from J, with 17 bases between. CDR3 protein: CAIRGEQGYPGANVLTF. DNA for the CDR3: TGTGCCATCAGGGGGGAGCAGGGATATCCTGGGGCCAACGTCCTGACTTTC.

With respect to this clonotype: A read error is possible here, since a much larger clone lies one base away. V usage is TRBV2 and J usage is TRBJ1-5, with 9 bases lining up with TRBD1. CDR1 and CDR2 (germline): SNHLY, FYNNEI. This CDR3 has 15 residues. The CDR3 DNA follows: TGTGCCAGCAGTTGGGACAGGGCTGGGAATCAGCCCCTGCATTTT. This codes for CASSWDRAGNQPLHF.

This clonotype came up once. Relative to the germline gene, one junction end is altered; a read error may explain this. The gene calls are TRBV28 and TRBJ2-2; TRBD2 agrees at 10 bases. The CDR3 spans 17 residues. Germline CDR1 and CDR2: MDHEN and SYDVKM. The CDR3 is CASSRRTSGANTGELLF. Here the CDR3 DNA reads TGTGCCAGCAGCCGGCGCACTAGCGGGGCGAACACCGGGGAGCTGCTTTTT.

V is TRBV5-6 and J is TRBJ2-5; 10 bases line up with TRBD2. Trimming at V came to 4 bases and at J to 4 bases, leaving 7 bases not matched to a gene. Per the germline V gene, CDR1 is SGHDT and CDR2 is YYEEEE. The CDR3 is 15 residues long. The CDR3 region has the DNA TGTGCCAGCAGCGAAGCGGGAGGGCCGAGAGAGACCCAGTACTTC. Translation: CASSEAGGPRETQYF.

This clonotype has ten or more counts. V gene TRBV5-6 combines with J gene TRBJ1-6; 8 nucleotides agree with TRBD1. This CDR3 region has 16 residues. V lost 0 bases, J lost 5 bases, and 4 bases stayed unmatched. The germline gives CDR1 SGHDT, CDR2 YYEEEE. The CDR3 DNA is TGTGCCAGCAGCTTGGTGGGGACAGGAGATAATTCACCCCTCCACTTT. This sequence encodes CASSLVGTGDNSPLHF.

The chain couples TRBV13 to TRBJ2-1; 9 bases are shared with TRBD2. The CDR3 loop spans 16 amino acids. Germline values: CDR1 PRHDT, CDR2 FYEKMQ (reference sequence). V lost 3 bases, J lost 8 bases, and 11 bases stayed unmatched. Here the CDR3 DNA reads TGTGCCAGCAGCTTTGCTTCCGGCGGGAGGGGTGATGAGCAGTTCTTC. Translating gives CASSFASGGRGDEQFF.

This clonotype has more than one count but fewer than ten. The chain carries TRBV7-6 and TRBJ2-5; D remains ambiguous. Between the trimmed V and J ends, which lost 5 bases and 1 base, there was a span of 11 bases. The CDR3 contains 14 residues. Per the germline V gene, CDR1 is SGHVS and CDR2 is FNYEAQ. This chain's CDR3 is CASSRVGFQETQYF. The CDR3 nucleotides read TGTGCCAGCAGCCGAGTAGGGTTCCAAGAGACCCAGTACTTC.

This chain joins TRBV5-8 and TRBJ2-7, with 8 bases identical to TRBD1. The CDR3 has 14 amino acids. Germline V gene data show CDR1 as SGHTS and CDR2 as YDEGEE. V shed 5 bases and J 5 bases; nucleotides not matched to a gene: 9. CDR3: CASRGEDRDHEQYF. As DNA, the CDR3 is TGTGCCAGCAGGGGAGAGGACAGGGACCACGAGCAGTACTTC.

The chain is built from TRBV7-8 and TRBJ2-2; a weak D match, TRBD1 (6 bases). This CDR3 is built from 17 residues. Germline CDR1 SGHVS, CDR2 FQNEAQ. Trimming pared 5 bases from V and 0 bases from J, leaving 16 bases between. CDR3: CASSLPRDTSNTGELFF. Written as DNA, the CDR3 is TGTGCCAGCAGCCTTCCCCGGGACACTTCGAACACCGGGGAGCTGTTTTTT.

This chain connects TRBV15 to TRBJ1-6; 7 bases line up with TRBD1. The CDR3 has 15 amino acids. The V segment lost 2 bases and the J segment 9 bases; nucleotides outside the gene matches: 7. CDR1 and CDR2 (germline): LNHNV, YYDKDF (reference sequence). Here the CDR3 DNA reads TGTGCCACCAGCAGACCCGGGACAGTCGGTTCACCCCTCCACTTT. Translating it yields CATSRPGTVGSPLHF.

Of note for this clonotype: A much larger clone lies a single base off, so this may be a read error. The chain links TRBV28 to TRBJ2-7; TRBD2 agrees at 9 bases. The germline gives CDR1 MDHEN, CDR2 SYDVKM. CDR3 length: 15 residues. V lost 4 bases and J lost 0; bases outside the gene matches: 4. For the CDR3, the DNA is TGTGCCAGCAGTTGGACTAGCGAGGTCTCCTACGAGCAGTACTTC. Translated: CASSWTSEVSYEQYF.

The CDR3 sequence: CASRMWEGLYNEQFF. In nucleotides, the CDR3 is TGCGCCAGCAGGATGTGGGAGGGACTGTACAATGAGCAGTTCTTC. The chain employs TRBV5-1 and TRBJ2-1; TRBD2 aligns across 7 bases. This CDR3 has 15 amino acids. V dropped 5 bases and J dropped 4; count of bases not matched to a gene: 9. Per the germline V gene, CDR1 is SGHRS and CDR2 is YFSETQ.

The table lists this clonotype with many counts. The gene calls are TRBV6-1 and TRBJ1-2, with a weak D call TRBD1 (6 bases). V was pared by 10 bases and J by 8 bases, with 14 bases between. CDR1 and CDR2 from the germline V gene are MNHNS and SASEGT. The CDR3 extends over 11 amino acids. CDR3 sequence: CATTRGDGYTF. As DNA, the CDR3 is TGTGCCACAACGAGGGGGGACGGCTACACCTTC.

This clonotype occurred many times. This rearrangement joins TRBV19 to TRBJ2-7; D gene unclear. The CDR3 spans 12 residues. V was cut by 9 bases and J by 2 bases, with 11 bases left in between. Germline values: CDR1 LNHDA, CDR2 SQIVND (reference sequence). CDR3 DNA: TGTGCCAGATCGGGTAAGGCCTACGAGCAGTACTTC. Translated: CARSGKAYEQYF.

Only a few counts were recorded for this clonotype. This sequence joins TRBV12-3 or TRBV12-4 and TRBJ2-5; possibly TRBD1 or TRBD2 for D (6 bases each). Trimming left V 4 bases short and J 4 bases short, with 16 bases between. This CDR3 is built from 15 residues. CDR3 nucleotide sequence: TGTGCCAGCAGTTCTCTAGGGGGGCACTTAGAGACCCAGTACTTC. It is translated as CASSSLGGHLETQYF.

Comment on this clonotype: Only one base separates this from a far larger clonotype, so it likely reflects a read error. Because it lacks the conserved phenylalanine or tryptophan at the end, this CDR3 is likely a read error. The V gene is TRBV6-2 or TRBV6-3, the J gene TRBJ2-7; 8 bases match TRBD1. Germline CDR1 and CDR2: MNHEY and SVGEGT. V trimming: 6 bases; J trimming: 3 bases; junction bases outside the gene matches: 4. The CDR3 spans 13 residues. This CDR3 is CASRQDRVYEQYS. In nucleotides, the CDR3 is TGTGCCAGCAGGCAGGACAGGGTCTACGAGCAGTACTCC.

This chain connects TRBV4-1 to TRBJ1-5; D gene uncertain. The CDR3 contains 15 residues. Germline V gene lookup returns CDR1 MGHRA and CDR2 YSYEKL. V lost 2 bases and J 0 bases, leaving 8 bases between the germline ends. CDR3 in DNA: TGCGCCAGCAGCCAATGGGTCGATAGCAATCAGCCCCAGCATTTT. It specifies CASSQWVDSNQPQHF.

This chain connects TRBV5-1 to TRBJ2-3; the D gene could be TRBD1 or TRBD2 (5 bases each). V was cut by 2 bases and J by 0 bases, with 10 bases left in between. CDR1 is SGHRS, CDR2 YFSETQ, per germline. This CDR3 contains 15 residues. The CDR3 region is CASSFPGTSTDTQYF. For the CDR3, the DNA is TGCGCCAGCAGCTTCCCGGGGACCAGCACAGATACGCAGTATTTT.

This clonotype was observed a few times. This sequence joins TRBV4-1 and TRBJ1-2, with D possibly matching TRBD1 (6 bases). CDR3 length: 16 amino acids. Trimming removed 4 bases from V and 0 bases from J, with 15 bases in between. Germline V CDR1 and CDR2: MGHRA, YSYEKL. The CDR3 sequence is CASSPAGTTANYGYTF. The CDR3 DNA reads as TGCGCCAGCAGCCCTGCCGGGACAACTGCTAACTATGGCTACACCTTC.

This chain links TRBV5-1 with TRBJ2-7, with TRBD1 matching 12 bases. There are 18 residues in the CDR3. After removal of 4 bases from V and 0 bases from J, the junction contained 11 bases not matched to a gene. Germline CDR1 reads SGHRS; CDR2 reads YFSETQ. Here the CDR3 reads CASSPGTGGAGPSYEQYF. CDR3 bases: TGCGCCAGCAGCCCCGGGACAGGGGGCGCGGGGCCCTCCTACGAGCAGTACTTC. The variable domain in full, with the rest retrieved from reference TRBV5-1 and TRBJ2-7, is KAGVTQTPRYLIKTRGQQVTLSCSPISGHRSVSWYQQTPGQGLQFLFEYFSETQRNKGNFPGRFSGRQFSNSRSEMNVSTLELGDSALYLCASSPGTGGAGPSYEQYFGPGTRLTVT.

The rearrangement joins TRBV11-2 to TRBJ2-7; the D gene could be TRBD1 or TRBD2 (6 bases each). Germline V lookup: CDR1 SGHAT, CDR2 FQNNGV. V lost 5 bases and J lost 0, with 17 bases in between. CDR3 size: 16 residues. Here the CDR3 reads CASSALRGRHSYEQYF. The CDR3 nucleotides are TGTGCCAGCAGCGCACTCCGGGGGCGGCACTCCTACGAGCAGTACTTC.

V and J are TRBV3-1 and TRBJ1-1, with D unclear. CDR1 is LGHDT, CDR2 YNNKEL, per germline (reference sequence). V shed 3 bases and J shed 5 bases, with 10 bases lying between them. This CDR3 spans 13 amino acids. CDR3 in amino acids: CASSQIVGTEAFF. In nucleotides, the CDR3 is TGTGCCAGCAGCCAGATAGTAGGAACTGAAGCTTTCTTT.